This T cell receptor beta chain was retrieved from a study of blood T cells in healthy people across ages. Study findings and constraints: Per million T cells, TCR beta diversity dropped about linearly as age rose.

Each sample had at least 6 million PBMCs isolated. A minimum of 6 micrograms of total RNA was extracted per sample. The sample holds one count of this clonotype. Its target is unknown. Next came a second PCR, run for roughly 6 to 11 cycles, which used a sample-barcoded 5' primer along with a J-beta primer mix. TCRdb called the 5' RACE reads again in MiXCR, with one record for every CDR3 protein. The sample consists of about 830,000 distinct CDR3 sequences, roughly 60% of them appearing once. This CDR3 contains 12 residues. CDR1 and CDR2 (germline): SGHDT, YYEEEE. The V and J ends lost 2 bases and 8 bases respectively, with 9 bases between them.

The specimen sequenced was blood. The chain joins TRBV5-6 to TRBJ2-3; D call uncertain. The clonotype originates from a man under 40 in good health. The CDR3 DNA reads as TGTGCCAGCAGCTTCATGGCCGGTACGCAGTATTTT. Its protein is CASSFMAGTQYF. The complete variable domain, with remaining parts taken from reference TRBV5-6 and TRBJ2-3, reads DAGVTQSPTHLIKTRGQQVTLRCSPKSGHDTVSWYQQALGQGPQFIFQYYEEEERQRGNFPDRFSGHQFPNYSSELNVNALLLGDSALYLCASSFMAGTQYFGPGTRLTVL.